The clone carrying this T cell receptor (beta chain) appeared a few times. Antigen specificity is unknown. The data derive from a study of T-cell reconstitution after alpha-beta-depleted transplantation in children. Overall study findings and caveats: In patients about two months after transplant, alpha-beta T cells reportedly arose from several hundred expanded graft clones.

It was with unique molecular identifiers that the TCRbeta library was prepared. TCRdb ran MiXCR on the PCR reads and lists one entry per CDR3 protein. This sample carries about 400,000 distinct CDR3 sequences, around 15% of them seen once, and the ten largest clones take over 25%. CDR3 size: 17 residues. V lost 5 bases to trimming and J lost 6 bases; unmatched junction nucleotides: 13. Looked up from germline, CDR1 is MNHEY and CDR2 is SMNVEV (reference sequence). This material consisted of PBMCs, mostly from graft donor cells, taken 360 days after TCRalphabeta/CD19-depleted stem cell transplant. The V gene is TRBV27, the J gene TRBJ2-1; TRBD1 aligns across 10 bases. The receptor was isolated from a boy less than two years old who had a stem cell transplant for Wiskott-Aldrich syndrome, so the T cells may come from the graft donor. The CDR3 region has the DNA TGTGCCAGCAGTGCGCGACAGGGGGCTCACCTCTTCAATGAGCAGTTCTTC. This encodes CASSARQGAHLFNEQFF.